This T cell receptor beta chain was obtained from a study of graft-versus-host responses after intestinal transplantation. Here immunoSEQ multiplex PCR was the method, and the copy in TCRdb shows in-frame clones only, minus some. Of 7,500 to 10,000 clones in the sample, approximately 72% were seen once. This clone was counted a few times. Trimming pared 2 bases from V and 0 bases from J, leaving 3 bases between. CDR1 and CDR2 from the germline V gene are SGHRS and YFSETQ. This CDR3 comprises 12 residues. Processed graft tissue released its intraepithelial and lamina propria lymphocytes. The chain uses TRBV5-1 and TRBJ2-7; D is uncertain. The receptor was isolated from a human patient who received an intestinal transplant, so some T cells may come from the graft donor. Source: ileum tissue, taken 500 to 550 days after intestinal transplant. The CDR3 sequence: CASSLSSYEQYF. The CDR3 nucleotides read TGCGCCAGCAGCTTAAGCTCCTACGAGCAGTACTTC.